This T cell receptor (beta chain) comes out of a study of blood T cell repertoires in COVID-19. Overall study context: Sites in the United States, Italy and Spain provided acute and convalescent COVID-19 samples. In each case, the material was cDNA or gDNA derived from T cells, B-cell-depleted T cells, or PBMCs.

Methods used by the authors: Quantification of nucleated cells was approximated via reference gene primer amplification. Sequencing was performed with immunoSEQ multiplex PCR; in TCRdb, only in-frame clones are kept and a portion is missing. V and J calls plus clone size are reproduced from that table; the DNA served to infer D and trimming. The data hold approximately 350,000 clones, with 88% observed a single time. Patients in Seattle were enrolled during active infection, then followed longitudinally. The germline CDR1 and CDR2 sequences are SGHRS and YFSETQ. The ends lost 3 bases at V and 1 base at J; junction bases unmatched: 3. There are 14 residues in the CDR3.

The sequence was obtained from an older woman with COVID-19, enrolled during active disease. The chain couples TRBV5-1 to TRBJ1-1; 7 nucleotides line up with TRBD1. Source material: peripheral blood. CDR3 amino acids: CASSSGQKNTEAFF. The CDR3 DNA sequence: TGCGCCAGCAGCTCGGGACAGAAGAACACTGAAGCTTTCTTT.